This TCR beta chain is from a study of breast tumors, draining lymph nodes, adjacent tissues. Study-wide results and caveats: Tumor repertoires ranked between lymph nodes and nontumor tissue in diversity, with V and J gene preferences. Luminal-like breast cancer showed significantly higher tumor–nontumor repertoire similarity than basal-like.

As to this clonotype: What it binds is unknown.

The V gene's germline CDR1 is MNHEY and CDR2 SMNVEV (reference sequence). CDR3 size: 13 residues. Between the trimmed V and J ends, which lost 2 bases and 8 bases, there was a span of 9 bases. From the multiplex PCR reads, TCRdb called clonotypes with MiXCR, one entry per CDR3 protein. The data hold fewer than 25,000 distinct CDR3 sequences, with about a third observed a single time. The chain couples TRBV27 to TRBJ1-4; perhaps TRBD1 as D (5 bases). Sequenced sample: breast tumor tissue. The receptor was isolated from a female donor with breast cancer. Some clones in this sample may be carry-over from other donors' samples. The chain's CDR3 is CASSLGGGEKLFF. The CDR3 DNA is TGTGCCAGCAGTTTAGGGGGTGGGGAAAAACTGTTTTTT. Supplemented by reference TRBV27 and TRBJ1-4, the full variable domain reads EAQVTQNPRYLITVTGKKLTVTCSQNMNHEYMSWYRQDPGLGLRQIYYSMNVEVTDKGDVPEGYKVSRKEKRNFPLILESPSPNQTSLYFCASSLGGGEKLFFGSGTQLSVL.